A single sample gave rise to the 27 T cell receptor beta chains below, sequenced in a study of blood T cells in healthy people across ages. Then a second PCR, running about 7 to 11 cycles, was carried out with a sample-barcoded 5' primer and a J-beta primer mix. TCRdb re-analysed the 5' RACE reads in MiXCR, keeping a single row per CDR3 protein. The sample includes 650,000 to 800,000 distinct CDR3 sequences, under 55% of them seen just once. The sample taken for sequencing was blood. The receptors were gathered from a man in his 60s in good health.

This clonotype was observed a handful of times. The rearrangement uses TRBV20-1 and TRBJ2-1; 7 positions match TRBD1. This CDR3 comprises 14 residues. With V trimmed by 3 bases and J by 7 bases, 9 bases remained unmatched. Germline loops: CDR1 DFQATT, CDR2 SNEGSKA (reference sequence). CDR3 DNA sequence: TGCAGTGCTAGGATGACAGGGCCTCGGAATGAGCAGTTCTTC. It codes for CSARMTGPRNEQFF.

The chain employs TRBV18 and TRBJ2-7; the D gene is possibly TRBD1 (7 bases). V lost 3 bases to trimming and J lost 0 bases, with 21 bases between them. In germline, CDR1 is KGHSH, CDR2 LQKENI. The CDR3 runs to 18 residues. In DNA form, the CDR3 reads TGTGCCAGCTCACCTGTCTCCTTAGGAGGGGGCAGCTCCTACGAGCAGTACTTC. It codes for CASSPVSLGGGSSYEQYF.

The rearrangement uses TRBV20-1 and TRBJ2-7; 8 bases map to TRBD2. The last part of the DNA fits TRBJ2-5 better; the J call may be wrong. The CDR3 has 15 amino acids. The germline CDR1 and CDR2 sequences are DFQATT and SNEGSKA (reference sequence). CDR3 nucleotides: TGCAGTGCTAGACCGCCGGGACTAGTAGGAGAGACCCAGTACTTC. This translates into CSARPPGLVGETQYF.

With respect to this clonotype: One base away lies a much larger clone, so this may be a sequencing read error. The chain joins TRBV19 to TRBJ1-6; D not certain. CDR1 is LNHDA, CDR2 SQIVND, per germline (reference sequence). The CDR3 runs 16 residues. The ends were cut back, 5 bases at V and 0 bases at J, with 11 bases in the middle. CDR3 residues: CASSAADSSYNSPLHF. The CDR3 region has the DNA TGTGCCAGTAGTGCCGCCGATAGCTCCTATAATTCACCCCTCCACTTT. Combining the CDR3 with reference TRBV19 and TRBJ1-6 gives the whole variable domain DGGITQSPKYLFRKEGQNVTLSCEQNLNHDAMYWYRQDPGQGLRLIYYSQIVNDFQKGDIAEGYSVSREKKESFPLTVTSAQKNPTAFYLCASSAADSSYNSPLHFGNGTRLTVT.

The chain recombines TRBV6-5 with TRBJ2-5; D is uncertain. CDR1 is MNHEY and CDR2 is SVGAGI in the germline V gene. Between the trimmed V and J ends, which lost 6 bases and 5 bases, there was a span of 10 bases. The CDR3 has 12 residues. CDR3 nucleotides: TGTGCCAGCAGCCCCGCCCGGGAGACCCAGTACTTC. It yields the protein CASSPARETQYF.

The DNA of the CDR3 is TGCAGCGTTGACAAGTCAATGAACACTGAAGCTTTCTTT. It codes for CSVDKSMNTEAFF. The chain is built from TRBV29-1 and TRBJ1-1; D is unclear. Per germline, CDR1 SQVTM and CDR2 ANQGSEA. This CDR3 has 13 residues. V was clipped by 3 bases and J by 0 bases, with 8 bases between them. The entire variable domain, with the rest obtained from reference TRBV29-1 and TRBJ1-1, is as follows: SAVISQKPSRDICQRGTSLTIQCQVDSQVTMMFWYRQQPGQSLTLIATANQGSEATYESGFVIDKFPISRPNLTFSTLTVSNMSPEDSSIYLCSVDKSMNTEAFFGQGTRLTVV.

This chain joins TRBV10-2 and TRBJ2-3; tentatively, D is TRBD1 (5 bases). Germline-derived CDR1 and CDR2 are WSHSY and SAAADI. V lost 5 bases, J lost 4 bases, and 22 bases lay in between. CDR3 length equals 17 residues. CDR3 sequence: CASSSTPDRVRADTQYF. For the CDR3, the DNA is TGCGCCAGCAGTTCTACCCCCGACAGAGTCCGGGCAGATACGCAGTATTTT.

The chain carries TRBV29-1 and TRBJ1-1; D gene ambiguous. The CDR3 sequence is 13 residues long. Germline values: CDR1 SQVTM, CDR2 ANQGSEA. Trimming took off 6 bases at V and 5 bases at J, with 16 bases between the two ends. DNA for the CDR3: TGCAGCGTCGACCCTCGAAAGGGAACTGAAGCTTTCTTT. This translates into CSVDPRKGTEAFF.

The chain's CDR3 is CASSRSPGTEAFF. The CDR3 coding sequence is TGTGCCAGCAGTCGCAGTCCAGGGACTGAAGCTTTCTTT. The chain employs TRBV12-3 or TRBV12-4 and TRBJ1-1, with a possible D match to TRBD1 (5 bases). This CDR3 region has 13 residues. V was pared by 5 bases and J by 5 bases, with 12 bases between.

V is TRBV5-1 and J is TRBJ1-6; 10 positions agree with TRBD1. The CDR3 contains 16 residues. V shed 5 bases and J 6 bases; nucleotides not matched to a gene: 8. Looked up from germline, CDR1 is SGHRS and CDR2 is YFSETQ. CDR3 nucleotide sequence: TGCGCCAGCAGGGGGACAGGGGCGTCTGGTAATTCACCCCTCCACTTT. It codes for CASRGTGASGNSPLHF.

The chain carries TRBV4-2 and TRBJ2-3; 8 nucleotides match TRBD2. The CDR3 length is 16 residues. Per the germline V gene, CDR1 is LGHNA and CDR2 is YNFKEQ. J was trimmed by 6 bases and V by 1 base; bases with no gene match: 9. The DNA of the CDR3 is TGTGCCAGCAGCCAAGGATTCGGGGGGGGCTTGGATACGCAGTATTTT. It codes for CASSQGFGGGLDTQYF.

The V and J genes are TRBV7-3 and TRBJ1-4; D is unclear. Germline-derived CDR1 and CDR2 are SGHTA and FQGTGA. The CDR3 extends over 15 amino acids. Trimming removed 3 bases from V and 4 bases from J, with 12 bases in between. This CDR3 reads CASSLSGGNNEKLFF. In DNA, the CDR3 is TGTGCCAGCAGCTTGTCGGGTGGGAATAATGAAAAACTGTTTTTT.

This clonotype showed up just once. This chain joins TRBV7-2 and TRBJ2-4, with TRBD1 as a possible D gene (6 bases). The J call may not be correct, given that the DNA end is closer to TRBJ2-7. Germline assignment: CDR1 SGHTA and CDR2 FQGNSA. The CDR3 is made up of 13 amino acids. CDR3 DNA: TGTGCCAGCAGCACCCGCAGGGGCTACGAGCAGTACTTC. Translated, it gives CASSTRRGYEQYF.

This clonotype turned up a few times. This chain connects TRBV20-1 to TRBJ1-2; 8 bases map to TRBD1. The CDR3 is 14 amino acids. Losses at the gene ends were 1 base for V and 5 bases for J; bases not matched to a gene: 6. CDR1 DFQATT and CDR2 SNEGSKA come from the germline V gene (reference sequence). CDR3 in DNA: TGCAGTGCTAGAGTCTTGGACAGGGATTATGGCTACACCTTC. Amino acid sequence: CSARVLDRDYGYTF.

This sequence joins TRBV12-3 or TRBV12-4 and TRBJ2-7; the match to TRBD1 covers 9 bases. The CDR3 extends over 15 amino acids. V lost 3 bases to trimming and J lost 0 bases; unmatched junction nucleotides: 3. Written as DNA, the CDR3 is TGTGCCAGCAGTTTCCAGACAGGGGGCTCCTACGAGCAGTACTTC. Amino acid sequence: CASSFQTGGSYEQYF.

In its sample, this clonotype was seen many times. This chain links TRBV7-9 with TRBJ2-3, with D possibly matching TRBD1 (6 bases). Germline CDR1 SEHNR, CDR2 FQNEAQ (reference sequence). The V end lost 5 bases, the J end lost 4 bases, and 10 bases lay between the germline ends. The CDR3 is 13 residues long. The CDR3 bases are TGTGCCAGCAGCGACAACAGGGCAGATACGCAGTATTTT. Translation: CASSDNRADTQYF. Full variable domain (rest looked up from reference TRBV7-9 and TRBJ2-3): DTGVSQNPRHKITKRGQNVTFRCDPISEHNRLYWYRQTLGQGPEFLTYFQNEAQLEKSRLLSDRFSAERPKGSFSTLEIQRTEQGDSAMYLCASSDNRADTQYFGPGTRLTVL.

The chain uses TRBV5-1 and TRBJ2-3, with D perhaps given as TRBD1 or TRBD2 (5 bases each). CDR1 is SGHRS and CDR2 is YFSETQ in the germline V gene. The CDR3 runs 15 residues. With 7 bases removed from V and 4 bases from J, the gap between germline ends came to 19 bases. The CDR3 DNA is TGCGCCAGCTCTCGGACAAACGGGGTCTCAGATACGCAGTATTTT. This codes for CASSRTNGVSDTQYF.

The genes are TRBV2 and TRBJ2-5; TRBD2 matches at 11 bases. This CDR3 has 16 residues. V dropped 4 bases and J dropped 1; count of bases not matched to a gene: 5. Germline-derived CDR1 and CDR2 are SNHLY and FYNNEI. CDR3 DNA sequence: TGTGCCAGCAGTGCACCGGGACTAGCGGCCCAAGAGACCCAGTACTTC. Its translation is CASSAPGLAAQETQYF.

This chain uses TRBV7-2 with TRBJ2-3, with 12 bases that match TRBD2. The CDR3 covers 19 residues. Germline V lookup: CDR1 SGHTA, CDR2 FQGNSA. Trimming removed 5 bases from V and 0 bases from J; junction bases left unmatched: 12. DNA for the CDR3: TGTGCCAGCAGCCCCCACGGACTAGCGGGGAGATCTAGCACAGATACGCAGTATTTT. This gives the protein CASSPHGLAGRSSTDTQYF.

This clonotype turned up a few times. This chain joins TRBV9 and TRBJ2-3; D not resolved. Germline CDR1 is SGDLS and CDR2 is YYNGEE. The germline V and J ends were trimmed by 0 bases and 1 base, with 12 bases remaining between them. The CDR3 runs to 16 residues. In DNA, the CDR3 is TGTGCCAGCAGCGTAGGTGCGATTAAACGCACAGATACGCAGTATTTT. Translated, it gives CASSVGAIKRTDTQYF.

V gene TRBV24-1 combines with J gene TRBJ2-7; TRBD1 matches at 9 bases. V lost 4 bases and J lost 2; bases outside the gene matches: 5. Per germline, CDR1 KGHDR and CDR2 SFDVKD. This CDR3 region has 15 residues. CDR3: CATSEGTGKAYEQYF. The DNA for the CDR3 is TGTGCCACCAGTGAGGGGACAGGGAAGGCCTACGAGCAGTACTTC.

This sequence joins TRBV2 and TRBJ2-1; TRBD2 agrees at 12 bases. CDR1 is SNHLY, CDR2 FYNNEI, per germline. Trimming cost V 2 bases and J 11 bases; bases outside gene matches: 7. The CDR3 sequence is 15 residues long. Here the CDR3 DNA reads TGTGCCAGCAGTGAACGAGGACTAGCGGGAACCCAGCAGTTCTTC. Translating it yields CASSERGLAGTQQFF. The full variable domain, in which reference TRBV2 and TRBJ2-1 provide the parts outside the CDR3, is EPEVTQTPSHQVTQMGQEVILRCVPISNHLYFYWYRQILGQKVEFLVSFYNNEISEKSEIFDDQFSVERPDGSNFTLKIRSTKLEDSAMYFCASSERGLAGTQQFFGPGTRLTVL.

The V and J genes are TRBV6-2 or TRBV6-3 and TRBJ2-1; tentative D call: TRBD2 (6 bases). Germline V gene sequence: CDR1 MNHEY, CDR2 SVGEGT. Trimming stripped 2 bases from V and 4 bases from J, with 12 bases between. CDR3 length equals 15 residues. The CDR3 bases are TGTGCCAGCAGTTACGGGCGGGGTGGGTACAATGAGCAGTTCTTC. Translated, it gives CASSYGRGGYNEQFF.

This chain uses TRBV20-1 with TRBJ2-3, with D tentatively TRBD2 (7 bases). Trimming took off 3 bases at V and 3 bases at J, with 13 bases between the two ends. Germline loops: CDR1 DFQATT, CDR2 SNEGSKA (reference sequence). The CDR3 is 14 residues long. The CDR3 DNA reads TGCAGTGCTAGCCGGGGGGCCGGGACAGATACGCAGTATTTT. Amino acids: CSASRGAGTDTQYF.

The gene calls are TRBV2 and TRBJ2-7, with 8 bases lining up with TRBD2. V gave up 8 bases and J gave up 2 bases; unmatched junction bases: 11. The CDR3 covers 15 residues. In germline, CDR1 is SNHLY, CDR2 FYNNEI. CDR3 nucleotides: TGTGCCAGCCAGGACGGGGGGGCATACCCCTACGAGCAGTACTTC. Translating gives CASQDGGAYPYEQYF.

Comments on this clonotype: A much larger clone lies a single base off, so this may be a read error. The chain joins TRBV4-1 to TRBJ2-4, with TRBD1 identical over 9 bases. The germline CDR1 and CDR2 sequences are MGHRA and YSYEKL. With 0 bases clipped from V and 4 bases from J, the junction kept 13 bases outside the gene matches. This CDR3 has 19 amino acids. The CDR3 bases are TGCGCCAGCAGCCAAGATGGGGGGGACAGGGCGAGCGCGAAAAACATTCAGTACTTC. Amino acid sequence: CASSQDGGDRASAKNIQYF.

The V and J genes are TRBV20-1 and TRBJ1-1, with D possibly TRBD1 on 5 matching bases. The CDR3 spans 15 residues. CDR1 and CDR2 from the germline V gene are DFQATT and SNEGSKA (reference sequence). V was pared by 5 bases and J by 1 base, with 17 bases between. CDR3 DNA: TGCAGTGCTTGGGGGGTTCATGGGACGAACACTGAAGCTTTCTTT. It yields the protein CSAWGVHGTNTEAFF.